Listed below are T cell receptor beta chains from one sample, sequenced in a study of blood T cells in healthy people across ages. TCRdb re-derived calls from the 5' RACE reads in MiXCR, one entry per CDR3 protein. The sample contains approximately 780,000 distinct CDR3 sequences, roughly 25% of which appear only once. These records were also assigned to another study, of T cells of mothers and their children.

Sequenced input: blood. The receptors stem from a boy between 10 and 17 years old in good health. CDR3s include the opening cysteine and the closing phenylalanine or tryptophan. The D gene is left open where the match is weak. Size values are once, few and many counts, or a class for expanded clones, and some rows have none.

v_call	clone_size	d_call	j_call	cdr3_nt	cdr3_aa
TRBV2	few	NA	TRBJ2-3	TGTGCCAGCAGTGACTTAAACCCAGATACGCAGTATTTT	CASSDLNPDTQYF
TRBV7-9	NA	NA	TRBJ1-4	TGTGCCAGCATTCCTGCTCCTAATGAAAAACTGTTTTTT	CASIPAPNEKLFF
TRBV29-1	NA	NA	TRBJ2-7	TGCAGCGCCCCAGGGGTTAGGTCCTACGAGCAGTACTTC	CSAPGVRSYEQYF
TRBV7-9	few	NA	TRBJ2-5	TGTGCCAGCAGCCATGGTCGCGGATCCCCCAGAACCCAGTACTTC	CASSHGRGSPRTQYF
TRBV6-1	NA	TRBD1	TRBJ2-4	TGTGCCAGTCGACAGGGGGCGAACATTCAGTACTTC	CASRQGANIQYF
TRBV28	NA	NA	TRBJ2-7	TGTGCCAGCAGGTCCCTGGGGCGGATCTCCTACGAGCAGTACTTC	CASRSLGRISYEQYF
TRBV12-3/TRBV12-4	few	TRBD2	TRBJ2-5	TGTGCCAGCAGTAGCGGGGGGAGTGAGACCCAGTACTTC	CASSSGGSETQYF
TRBV20-1	NA	TRBD2	TRBJ2-7	TGCAGTGCTGATCCGGGACTAGCGGGCTACGAGCGGTACTTC	CSADPGLAGYERYF
TRBV27	few	NA	TRBJ1-4	TGTGCCAGCAGTCCTGCCGGGGAAAGGAGAAAACTGTTTTTT	CASSPAGERRKLFF
TRBV3-1	NA	NA	TRBJ2-1	TGTGCCAGCAGCACCCTGGAAGCTCTCACCTACAATGAGCAGTTCTTC	CASSTLEALTYNEQFF
TRBV20-1	NA	NA	TRBJ2-7	TGCAGTGCTAGAGAATCTAGATACGAGCAGTACTTC	CSARESRYEQYF
TRBV7-2	NA	NA	TRBJ2-5	TGTGCCAGCAGCTCCCCCCCTCAACCCCGTTCCTTC	CASSSPPQPRSF
TRBV7-9	few	NA	TRBJ1-4	TGTGCCAGCAGCCGGTCTGGTTGGAAACTGTTTTTT	CASSRSGWKLFF
TRBV20-1	few	TRBD2	TRBJ2-1	TGCAGTGCTAGAGTAGCGGGGGGGCGTGAGCAGTTCTTC	CSARVAGGREQFF
TRBV4-1	NA	NA	TRBJ1-2	TGCGCCAGCAGCCAAGATAGGGTGGACTATGGCTACACCTTC	CASSQDRVDYGYTF
TRBV27	NA	TRBD2	TRBJ2-7	TGTGCCAGCAGTCCCCTAGGGAGGGACCTGCACGAGCAGTACTTC	CASSPLGRDLHEQYF
TRBV28	NA	NA	TRBJ1-2	TGTGCCGGTAGGACAGAACGCTATGGCTACACCTTC	CAGRTERYGYTF
TRBV4-1	NA	TRBD1	TRBJ1-3	TGCGCCAGCGCCATTCCGGGACAGGGGATCTCTGGAAACACCATATATTTT	CASAIPGQGISGNTIYF
TRBV12-3/TRBV12-4	few	NA	TRBJ2-5	TGTGCCAGCAGCTATATCGCCCAAGAGACCCAGTACTTC	CASSYIAQETQYF
TRBV6-5	NA	NA	TRBJ2-5	TGTGCCAGCCATGCCCGGCAGGGAGCGAAGACCCAGTCCTTC	CASHARQGAKTQSF
TRBV12-3/TRBV12-4	few	TRBD1	TRBJ2-5	TGTGCCAGCAGCTCTGACAGGGACGGATTGGCCGAGACCCAGTACTTC	CASSSDRDGLAETQYF
TRBV12-3/TRBV12-4	few	NA	TRBJ1-4	TGTGCCAGCAGGTCCTCCGGGGCCCCGGAGGGAACTAATGAAAAACTGTTTTTT	CASRSSGAPEGTNEKLFF
TRBV4-1	few	TRBD2	TRBJ2-5	TGCGCCAGCAGCCCAGAGACTCGGCGGGGACTACAAGAGACCCAGTACTTC	CASSPETRRGLQETQYF
TRBV10-2	NA	NA	TRBJ1-4	TGCGCCAGCAGTGGGGGAGGACTGAATGAAAAACTGTTTTTT	CASSGGGLNEKLFF
TRBV14	few	NA	TRBJ1-1	TGTGCCAGCAGCCAAGATTTGGGGCTCACTGAAGCTTTCTTT	CASSQDLGLTEAFF
TRBV20-1	few	TRBD1	TRBJ2-3	TGCAGTGCTACCGGACAGGGATACACAGATACGCAGTATTTT	CSATGQGYTDTQYF
TRBV7-3	NA	NA	TRBJ2-5	TGTGCCAGCAGCCATACTTCGGGGCGGCAGTACTTC	CASSHTSGRQYF
TRBV2	few	TRBD2	TRBJ2-1	TGTGCCAGCGCGACTAGCGACAATGAGCAGTTCTTC	CASATSDNEQFF
TRBV29-1	NA	TRBD2	TRBJ2-1	TGCAGCGTTGGAACTAGCGGGAGGGATGAGCAGTTCTTC	CSVGTSGRDEQFF
TRBV7-9	few	TRBD2	TRBJ2-5	TGTGCCAGCAGCTCCGCCGGACTAGCCCAAGAGACCCAGTACTTC	CASSSAGLAQETQYF
TRBV27	NA	TRBD2	TRBJ2-1	TGTGCCAGCACTACACTAGCGAACTACAATGAGCAGTTCTTC	CASTTLANYNEQFF
TRBV7-6	few	NA	TRBJ2-5	TGTGCCAGCAGCTTCGTGAAAGGGGCCCAGTACTTC	CASSFVKGAQYF
TRBV6-6	NA	TRBD1	TRBJ2-5	TGTGCCAGCAGTTATGAACAGGGGGACCAGTACTTC	CASSYEQGDQYF
TRBV2	NA	TRBD1	TRBJ2-7	TGTGCCAGCATTGGGACAGATTCCTACGAGCAGTACTTC	CASIGTDSYEQYF
TRBV10-2	NA	NA	TRBJ2-7	TGCGCCAGCGCGGGACCGGCCTACGAGCAGTACTTC	CASAGPAYEQYF
TRBV7-3	NA	TRBD2	TRBJ2-2	TGTGCCAGCAGGTTTAGCGGGGCGTACACCGGGGAGCTGTTTTTT	CASRFSGAYTGELFF
TRBV10-3	few	TRBD1	TRBJ2-1	TGTGCCATCGTGCCGGACAGGGCAAATGAGCAGTTCTTC	CAIVPDRANEQFF
TRBV5-6	few	NA	TRBJ1-3	TGTGCCAGCAGCTCTCTGAGCTCTGGAAACACCATATATTTT	CASSSLSSGNTIYF
TRBV15	NA	TRBD1	TRBJ2-7	TGTGCCACCAGCAGAGATGGGACAGCCTCCTACGAGCAGTACTTC	CATSRDGTASYEQYF
TRBV2	NA	NA	TRBJ1-1	TGTGCCAGCAGGTTTCAAAGGAACACTGAAGCTTTCTTT	CASRFQRNTEAFF
TRBV5-4	NA	TRBD1	TRBJ2-1	TGTGCCAGCAGCCTTAACAGGGGGGCGTCCTACAATGAGCAGTTCTTC	CASSLNRGASYNEQFF